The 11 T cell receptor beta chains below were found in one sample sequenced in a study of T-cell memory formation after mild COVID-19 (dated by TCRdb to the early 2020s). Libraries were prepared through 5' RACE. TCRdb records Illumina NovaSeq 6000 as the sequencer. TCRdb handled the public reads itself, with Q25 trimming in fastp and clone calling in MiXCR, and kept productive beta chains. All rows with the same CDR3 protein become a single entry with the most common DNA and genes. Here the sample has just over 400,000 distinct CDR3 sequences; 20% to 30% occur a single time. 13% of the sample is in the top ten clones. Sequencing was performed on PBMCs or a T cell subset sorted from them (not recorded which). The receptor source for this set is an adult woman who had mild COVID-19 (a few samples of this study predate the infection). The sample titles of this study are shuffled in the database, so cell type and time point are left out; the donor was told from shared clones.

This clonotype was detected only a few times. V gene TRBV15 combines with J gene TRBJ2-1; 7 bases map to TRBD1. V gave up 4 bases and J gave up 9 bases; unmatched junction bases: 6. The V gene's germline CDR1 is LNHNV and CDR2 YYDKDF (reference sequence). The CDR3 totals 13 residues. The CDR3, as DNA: TGTGCCACCAGCATAGAAACAGGGGCTGAGCAGTTCTTC. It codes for CATSIETGAEQFF.

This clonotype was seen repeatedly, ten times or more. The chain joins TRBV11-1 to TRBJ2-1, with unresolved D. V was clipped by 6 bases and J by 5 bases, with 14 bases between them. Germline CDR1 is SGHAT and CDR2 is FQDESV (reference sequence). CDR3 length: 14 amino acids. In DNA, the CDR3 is TGTGCCAGCAGTGTCAGTAATTTCGACAATGAGCAGTTCTTC. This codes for CASSVSNFDNEQFF.

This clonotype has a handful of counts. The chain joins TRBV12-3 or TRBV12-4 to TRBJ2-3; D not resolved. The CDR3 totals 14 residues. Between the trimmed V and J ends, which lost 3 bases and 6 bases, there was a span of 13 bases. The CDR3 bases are TGTGCCAGCAGTTTTACCACAGAAAAGGATACGCAGTATTTT. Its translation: CASSFTTEKDTQYF.

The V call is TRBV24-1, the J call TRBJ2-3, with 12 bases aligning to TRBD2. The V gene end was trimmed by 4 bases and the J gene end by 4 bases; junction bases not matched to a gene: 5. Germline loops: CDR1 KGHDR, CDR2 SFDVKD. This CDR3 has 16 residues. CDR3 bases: TGTGCCACCAGTGACCCTAGCGGGAGGGCCGCAGATACGCAGTATTTT. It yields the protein CATSDPSGRAADTQYF.

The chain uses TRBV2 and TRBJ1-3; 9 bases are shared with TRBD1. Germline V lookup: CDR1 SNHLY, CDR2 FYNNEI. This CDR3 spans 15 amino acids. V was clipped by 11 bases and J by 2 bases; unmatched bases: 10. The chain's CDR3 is CAGGGQGEAGNTIYF. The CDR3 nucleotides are TGTGCCGGGGGGGGACAGGGTGAAGCTGGAAACACCATATATTTT.

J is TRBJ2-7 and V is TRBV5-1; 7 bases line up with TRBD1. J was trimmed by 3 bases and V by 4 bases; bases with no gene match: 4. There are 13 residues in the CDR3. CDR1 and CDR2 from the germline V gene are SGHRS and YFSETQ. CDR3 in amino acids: CASSLDRNYEQYF. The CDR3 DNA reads TGCGCCAGCAGCCTGGACAGGAACTACGAGCAGTACTTC.

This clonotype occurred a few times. The CDR3 DNA follows: TGTGCCAGCAGCCCCCGGGCCATGCGACAGGGCGAGCAGTACTTC. This gives the protein CASSPRAMRQGEQYF. The chain is built from TRBV7-8 and TRBJ2-7; TRBD1 matches 7 bases. The CDR3 has 15 residues. J was trimmed by 6 bases and V by 5 bases; bases with no gene match: 13. Germline V CDR1 and CDR2: SGHVS, FQNEAQ.

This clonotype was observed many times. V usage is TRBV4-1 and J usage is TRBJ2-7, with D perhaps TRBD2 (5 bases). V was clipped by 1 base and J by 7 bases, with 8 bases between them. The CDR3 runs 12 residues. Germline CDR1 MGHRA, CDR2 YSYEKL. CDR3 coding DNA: TGCGCCAGCAGCCAAGGCGGCGGGGAGCAGTACTTC. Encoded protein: CASSQGGGEQYF.

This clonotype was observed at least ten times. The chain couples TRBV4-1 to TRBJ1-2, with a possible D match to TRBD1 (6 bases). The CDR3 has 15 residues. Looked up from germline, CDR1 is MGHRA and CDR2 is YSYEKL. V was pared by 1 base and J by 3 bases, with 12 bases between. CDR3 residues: CASSQVPGDYYGYTF. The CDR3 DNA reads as TGCGCCAGCAGCCAAGTTCCAGGGGACTACTATGGCTACACCTTC.

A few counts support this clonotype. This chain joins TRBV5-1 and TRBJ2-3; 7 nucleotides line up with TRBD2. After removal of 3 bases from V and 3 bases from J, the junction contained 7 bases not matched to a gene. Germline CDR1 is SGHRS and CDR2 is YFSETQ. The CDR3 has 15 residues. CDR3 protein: CASSSAGRWTDTQYF. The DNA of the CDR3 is TGCGCCAGCAGCTCAGCGGGGAGGTGGACAGATACGCAGTATTTT.

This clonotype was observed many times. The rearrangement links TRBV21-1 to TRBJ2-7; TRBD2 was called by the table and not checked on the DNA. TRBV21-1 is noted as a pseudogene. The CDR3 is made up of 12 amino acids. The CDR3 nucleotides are TGTGCCAGCTGCCGGGCCGCCTACGAGCAGTACTTC. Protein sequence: CASCRAAYEQYF.